Presented here are 11 T cell receptor beta chains from one specimen sequenced in a study of CD8 T cells in ankylosing spondylitis. Using its own MiXCR run on the 5' RACE reads, TCRdb lists one record per CDR3 protein. The data show about 400,000 distinct CDR3 sequences, with around 20% seen just once and 13% held by the top ten. Source material: blood, either unsorted or a sorted T cell fraction (not recorded which). Every receptor here comes from a male donor with ankylosing spondylitis or in good health (not recorded which).

In this sample, this clonotype turned up a few times. The chain couples TRBV7-9 to TRBJ2-7; tentative D call: TRBD2 (5 bases). Germline values: CDR1 SEHNR, CDR2 FQNEAQ (reference sequence). The CDR3 spans 13 residues. V was cut by 5 bases and J by 3 bases, with 11 bases left in between. The CDR3 DNA sequence: TGTGCCAGCAGCCAAAAGGACTTCTACGAGCAGTACTTC. Its translation is CASSQKDFYEQYF.

The V call is TRBV27, the J call TRBJ2-7; D is unclear. Germline CDR1 MNHEY, CDR2 SMNVEV (reference sequence). Trimming took off 4 bases at V and 2 bases at J, with 12 bases between the two ends. The CDR3 is 14 amino acids. The CDR3 DNA reads TGTGCCAGCAGTTATTCGGGCAATACCTACGAGCAGTACTTC. It translates to CASSYSGNTYEQYF.

The chain uses TRBV29-1 and TRBJ1-1; D remains unclear. This CDR3 contains 14 residues. Trimming stripped 4 bases from V and 3 bases from J, with 15 bases between. Germline V CDR1 and CDR2: SQVTM, ANQGSEA. CDR3 bases: TGCAGCGTTGTTATGCGGTCCGGTGACACTGAAGCTTTCTTT. This translates into CSVVMRSGDTEAFF.

The rearrangement uses TRBV29-1 and TRBJ2-1; D might be TRBD2 (5 bases). Germline assignment: CDR1 SQVTM and CDR2 ANQGSEA. This CDR3 comprises 20 residues. Trimming left V 3 bases short and J 0 bases short, with 27 bases between. CDR3 region: CSVEGRNEKTKPSSYNEQFF. The DNA of the CDR3 is TGCAGCGTTGAGGGTAGAAACGAGAAGACTAAACCGAGCTCCTACAATGAGCAGTTCTTC.

This clonotype appeared a few times. The chain employs TRBV12-3 or TRBV12-4 and TRBJ2-3, with 9 bases aligning to TRBD1. Trimming at V came to 10 bases and at J to 4 bases, leaving 18 bases not matched to a gene. This CDR3 spans 17 amino acids. The CDR3 sequence: CATILRTQGASADTQYF. In DNA form, the CDR3 reads TGTGCCACCATTCTGCGGACACAGGGGGCGAGCGCAGATACGCAGTATTTT.

This chain links TRBV6-5 with TRBJ2-1, with a possible D match to TRBD1 (5 bases). Looked up from germline, CDR1 is MNHEY and CDR2 is SVGAGI. This CDR3 contains 18 residues. The V end lost 0 bases, the J end lost 0 bases, and 15 bases lay between the germline ends. CDR3 sequence reads: CASSYSNVDRPSYNEQFF. CDR3 nucleotide sequence: TGTGCCAGCAGTTACTCTAACGTAGACAGACCCTCCTACAATGAGCAGTTCTTC.

Here the CDR3 DNA reads TGTGCCAGCACCTCAGGGAGTTCCTACAATGAGCAGTTCTTC. As protein: CASTSGSSYNEQFF. The chain joins TRBV12-3 or TRBV12-4 to TRBJ2-1; D is perhaps TRBD1 or TRBD2 (5 bases each). CDR3 length equals 14 residues. Trimming took off 7 bases at V and 1 base at J, with 11 bases between the two ends.

This clonotype occurred a few times. The chain couples TRBV4-1 to TRBJ2-1; 11 nucleotides line up with TRBD2. CDR1 and CDR2 from the germline V gene are MGHRA and YSYEKL. The CDR3 runs 14 residues. Trimming took 7 bases from V and 8 from J; bases not matched to a gene: 7. As DNA, the CDR3 is TGCGCCAGCAAAACTAGCGGGGGTGCGGATGAGCAGTTCTTC. This gives the protein CASKTSGGADEQFF.

The chain employs TRBV12-3 or TRBV12-4 and TRBJ2-3; TRBD2 matches at 9 bases. Unmatched junction bases numbered 7, after V lost 3 bases and J lost 6 bases. The CDR3 is 15 residues long. CDR3 sequence reads: CASSFGGGAGDTQYF. Here the CDR3 DNA reads TGTGCCAGCAGTTTCGGCGGGGGGGCAGGCGATACGCAGTATTTT.

The V call is TRBV21-1, the J call TRBJ1-6; the table calls TRBD1, which could not be checked here. TRBV21-1 is an annotated pseudogene. The CDR3 spans 14 residues. The CDR3 protein is CASSFRDRNSPLHF. CDR3 DNA: TGTGCCAGCAGCTTCCGGGACAGGAATTCACCCCTCCACTTT.

The chain links TRBV6-5 to TRBJ1-1; D is unclear. Germline V lookup: CDR1 MNHEY, CDR2 SVGAGI. The V end was cut by 0 bases, the J end by 10 bases, with 12 bases between. This CDR3 contains 13 residues. The CDR3 coding sequence is TGTGCCAGCAGTTACTCGAGCAGGACGGTAGCTTTCTTT. It encodes CASSYSSRTVAFF.